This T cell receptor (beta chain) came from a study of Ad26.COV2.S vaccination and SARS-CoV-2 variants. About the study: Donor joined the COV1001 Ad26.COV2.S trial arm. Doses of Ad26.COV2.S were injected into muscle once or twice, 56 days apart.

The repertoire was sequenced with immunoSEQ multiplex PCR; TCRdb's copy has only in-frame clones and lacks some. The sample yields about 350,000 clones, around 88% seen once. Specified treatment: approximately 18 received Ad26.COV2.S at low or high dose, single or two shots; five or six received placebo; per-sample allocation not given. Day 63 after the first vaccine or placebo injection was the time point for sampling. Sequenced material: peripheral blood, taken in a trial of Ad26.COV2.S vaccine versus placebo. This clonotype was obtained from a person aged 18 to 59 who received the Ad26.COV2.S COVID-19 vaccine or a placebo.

The CDR3: CASSQISTGTTSDIQYF. The CDR3 DNA reads TGCGCCAGCAGCCAAATATCGACAGGGACTACTTCGGACATTCAGTACTTC. The gene calls are TRBV4-1 and TRBJ2-4; D may match TRBD1 or TRBD2 (7 bases each). This CDR3 region has 17 residues. The V gene lost 2 bases and the J gene lost 8 bases, with 22 bases spanning the gap. The germline V gene has CDR1 MGHRA and CDR2 YSYEKL.